Listed below are T cell receptor beta chains from one sample, sequenced in a study of blood T cell repertoires in COVID-19. Generated by immunoSEQ multiplex PCR, the TCRdb table keeps only in-frame clones and is missing some. Among about 170,000 clones listed, around nine tenths were seen once. The sample was peripheral blood. These receptors came from a man in his 70s with acute or convalescent COVID-19. CDR3s include the opening cysteine and the closing phenylalanine or tryptophan. Each record gives: CDR3 DNA, CDR3 protein, clone size, J gene, V gene, D gene. The D gene is left open where the match is weak. The size of a clone is reported for some rows only, either as once, few or many, or as a class for expanded clones.

TGTGCCAGCAGCTCACCGACAGGATACAATGAGCAGTTCTTC | CASSSPTGYNEQFF | NA | TRBJ2-1 | TRBV7-2 | NA
TGTGCCAGCAGCTTAGAAGCGGTATCCTACAATGAGCAGTTCTTC | CASSLEAVSYNEQFF | NA | TRBJ2-1 | TRBV11-3 | NA
TGTGCCAGCAGTCCTGGGACAGAAGAGACCCAGTACTTC | CASSPGTEETQYF | NA | TRBJ2-5 | TRBV28 | TRBD1
TGTGCCAGCAGCTTGGTTAGGCTAGCGGGACGAGATACGCAGTATTTT | CASSLVRLAGRDTQYF | NA | TRBJ2-3 | TRBV5-6 | TRBD2
TGTGCCAGCAGCTTGGCCTCCCATGGCTACACCTTC | CASSLASHGYTF | NA | TRBJ1-2 | TRBV5-6 | NA
TGTGCCAGCAGCAAAGGGGGGGACAGGGCAAATTCACCCCTCCACTTT | CASSKGGDRANSPLHF | few | TRBJ1-6 | TRBV7-2 | TRBD1
TGTGCCAGCAGCCCATCTCTTAGGCGGGGAGCAAACAATGAGCAGTTCTTC | CASSPSLRRGANNEQFF | NA | TRBJ2-1 | TRBV5-4 | NA
TGTGCCAGCAGCCCTCCGGGGGGTGGGGATGAAAAACTGTTTTTT | CASSPPGGGDEKLFF | NA | TRBJ1-4 | TRBV7-2 | NA
TGTGCCACCAGTGGTTCAGGGGGTGACAATGAGCAGTTCTTC | CATSGSGGDNEQFF | NA | TRBJ2-1 | TRBV24-1 | TRBD1
TGTGCCAGCAGTTACTCCTCAGGGATCTCCCTTACCGGGGAGCTGTTTTTT | CASSYSSGISLTGELFF | NA | TRBJ2-2 | TRBV6-2/TRBV6-3 | NA
TGCGCCAGCAGCTTTGCGGGGAGGGAGTTAAATTCACCCCTCCACTTT | CASSFAGRELNSPLHF | NA | TRBJ1-6 | TRBV4-3 | NA
TGTGCCAGCTTCGGACTAGCGGGTGGTGAGCAGTTCTTC | CASFGLAGGEQFF | NA | TRBJ2-1 | TRBV5-8 | TRBD2
TGCGCCAGCACGCAGGGCCTCAGGACAGGGCTTTACAATGAGCAGTTCTTC | CASTQGLRTGLYNEQFF | NA | TRBJ2-1 | TRBV5-1 | TRBD1
TGTGCCAGCACCAACCCGGGACAGGGGCCACCCCTCCACTTT | CASTNPGQGPPLHF | NA | TRBJ1-6 | TRBV28 | TRBD1
TGTGCCAGCAGCCGGACAGGAATTTACCCTGGCTACACCTTC | CASSRTGIYPGYTF | NA | TRBJ1-2 | TRBV4-2 | TRBD1
TGTGCCAGCAGCCGACAGGGCGGGTACACCGGGGAGCTGTTTTTT | CASSRQGGYTGELFF | NA | TRBJ2-2 | TRBV5-6 | TRBD1
TGTGCCAGCAAGGAGACTAGGGACGAAGATACGCAGTATTTT | CASKETRDEDTQYF | NA | TRBJ2-3 | TRBV7-8 | NA
TGTGCCAGCAGCCAAGCCGTTTCGTATGGCTACACCTTC | CASSQAVSYGYTF | NA | TRBJ1-2 | TRBV14 | NA
TGCGCCAGCAGCCGGGGACAGGGGGACGAGACCCAGTACTTC | CASSRGQGDETQYF | NA | TRBJ2-5 | TRBV5-1 | TRBD1
TGCGCCAGCAGCTTGGATCAGGGGTCCAAGTTAGACGGCTACACCTTC | CASSLDQGSKLDGYTF | medium-sized | TRBJ1-2 | TRBV5-1 | NA
TGTGCCAGCAGTTTGGGGCGCTACGAGCAGTACTTC | CASSLGRYEQYF | NA | TRBJ2-7 | TRBV28 | NA
TGCGCCAGCAGTGAGTCTACAGGGAAGGGAAGGGGAGGCTACACCTTC | CASSESTGKGRGGYTF | NA | TRBJ1-2 | TRBV10-2 | NA
TGTGCCACCAGCAGAGATATAGGGACAGCATATGGCTACACCTTC | CATSRDIGTAYGYTF | NA | TRBJ1-2 | TRBV15 | TRBD1
TGTGCCAGCAGCCCCCTCACCGGGGGTGGGGAGACCCAGTACTTC | CASSPLTGGGETQYF | NA | TRBJ2-5 | TRBV14 | NA
TGTGCCAGCAGTGAACAGGGGGGCAATCAGCCCCAGCATTTT | CASSEQGGNQPQHF | NA | TRBJ1-5 | TRBV6-1 | TRBD1
TGTGCCAGCAGTGAAGCGGCAGGGACTAATGAGCAGTTCTTC | CASSEAAGTNEQFF | NA | TRBJ2-1 | TRBV6-1 | NA
TGTGCCAGCAGTTTAAGGCTAGCGGGAGCCGGGGAGCTGTTTTTT | CASSLRLAGAGELFF | NA | TRBJ2-2 | TRBV27 | TRBD2
TGTGCCAGCAGTTTACTTTCACCGGACTATGGCTACACCTTC | CASSLLSPDYGYTF | few | TRBJ1-2 | TRBV28 | NA
TGTGCCAGCAGCCCCGACAGCTATTATGAAGCTTTCTTT | CASSPDSYYEAFF | NA | TRBJ1-1 | TRBV3-1/TRBV3-2 | NA
TGCAGTGCTGGCAGGAACACTGAAGCTTTCTTT | CSAGRNTEAFF | NA | TRBJ1-1 | TRBV20-1 | NA
TGTGCCAGCAGTTACAGTTCTTCTTCAGCGGGGTATTACAATGAGCAGTTCTTC | CASSYSSSSAGYYNEQFF | once | TRBJ2-1 | TRBV6-2/TRBV6-3 | TRBD2
TGCGCCAGCAGCTTGGGGGCGACGGGGGGAGGCAATGAGCAGTTCTTC | CASSLGATGGGNEQFF | NA | TRBJ2-1 | TRBV5-1 | TRBD2
TGTGCCAGCAGCCCCGGGACGGGACAAAACACTGAAGCTTTCTTT | CASSPGTGQNTEAFF | NA | TRBJ1-1 | TRBV5-4 | NA
TGCGCCAGCAGCCCCGCTAGCGGGACCCAAGAGACCCAGTACTTC | CASSPASGTQETQYF | NA | TRBJ2-5 | TRBV5-1 | TRBD2
TGTGCCAGCAGCCAATCGGAAAGGGGTCTCTATGGCTACACCTTC | CASSQSERGLYGYTF | NA | TRBJ1-2 | TRBV3-1/TRBV3-2 | NA
TGTGCCAGCAGATATGACAGGTGGCAAGAGACCCAGTACTTC | CASRYDRWQETQYF | NA | TRBJ2-5 | TRBV5-6 | NA
TGTGCCAGCAGCCCGCCGGGACTAGCGGGGGGCCACCCCCAAGAGACCCAGTACTTC | CASSPPGLAGGHPQETQYF | NA | TRBJ2-5 | TRBV3-1/TRBV3-2 | TRBD2
TGTGCCAGCAGTGAACAGGGCTCCTACAATGAGCAGTTCTTC | CASSEQGSYNEQFF | NA | TRBJ2-1 | TRBV6-4 | NA
TGCGCCAGCAGCCAAGATAAAGGGAGCGGCGGCAAAACCGGGGAGCTGTTTTTT | CASSQDKGSGGKTGELFF | NA | TRBJ2-2 | TRBV4-1 | NA
TGTGCCAGCAGTTCTTACAGGGGACACAATGAGCAGTTCTTC | CASSSYRGHNEQFF | NA | TRBJ2-1 | TRBV27 | TRBD1
TGTGCCAGCAGCCAAGGGTTGCCAGGGGTTGGTGAAAAACTGTTTTTT | CASSQGLPGVGEKLFF | few | TRBJ1-4 | TRBV3-1/TRBV3-2 | NA
TGTGCCAGCAGCGCCCTTCTCTCTGGGGCCAACGTCCTGACTTTC | CASSALLSGANVLTF | few | TRBJ2-6 | TRBV9 | NA
TGTGCTAGCAGCTTAGCGCTAGGAGCGGGAGGAGATGAGCAGTTCTTC | CASSLALGAGGDEQFF | few | TRBJ2-1 | TRBV7-7 | TRBD2
TGTGCCAGCAGCCACGGCTCTGGAAACACCATATATTTT | CASSHGSGNTIYF | NA | TRBJ1-3 | TRBV3-1/TRBV3-2 | NA
TGTGCCAGTAGTCCCATCGGGGGGATTCGCTCCTACGAGCAGTACTTC | CASSPIGGIRSYEQYF | NA | TRBJ2-7 | TRBV19 | TRBD2
TGTGCCAGCAGCACAGGACGGCGGTCGGGTGAGCAGTACTTC | CASSTGRRSGEQYF | NA | TRBJ2-7 | TRBV7-9 | NA
TGCGCCAGCAGCTTGCAGGGATATAATTCACCCCTCCACTTT | CASSLQGYNSPLHF | NA | TRBJ1-6 | TRBV5-1 | NA
TGTGCCAGCACTCCCCCACCACTTGACAGGGTTGGCAATCAGCCCCAGCATTTT | CASTPPPLDRVGNQPQHF | NA | TRBJ1-5 | TRBV6-8 | TRBD1
TGTGCCAGCAGGACTGGGGCTTCCCGAGAGACCCAGTACTTC | CASRTGASRETQYF | once | TRBJ2-5 | TRBV3-1/TRBV3-2 | NA
TGTGCCAGCAGTCCGACTTTTCGGGGGTACAATGAGCAGTTCTTC | CASSPTFRGYNEQFF | NA | TRBJ2-1 | TRBV6-5 | NA
TGTGCCAGCAGTTCTTCCACTGCGGGACAGGGTCGAGCTAACGAGCAGTACTTC | CASSSSTAGQGRANEQYF | NA | TRBJ2-7 | TRBV27 | TRBD1
TGTGCCAGCAGCGTAGGAGGGACAGGGAACTCTGGGGCCAACGTCCTGACTTTC | CASSVGGTGNSGANVLTF | NA | TRBJ2-6 | TRBV9 | TRBD1
TGTGCCAGCAGTTACGATGGGGCAGAGTTTAACTATGGCTACACCTTC | CASSYDGAEFNYGYTF | NA | TRBJ1-2 | TRBV6-2/TRBV6-3 | NA
TGTGCCAGCAGGCGACTAGCGGGAACCCTCGGCGGGAATGAGCAGTTCTTC | CASRRLAGTLGGNEQFF | many | TRBJ2-1 | TRBV5-8 | TRBD2
TGTGCCAGCAGTTTGGCCCTAGCGGGAGGGCGCTACGAGCAGTACTTC | CASSLALAGGRYEQYF | NA | TRBJ2-7 | TRBV28 | TRBD2
TGTGCCAGCAGTTTCCCCGGGGTGGGCTACACCTTC | CASSFPGVGYTF | NA | TRBJ1-2 | TRBV12-3/TRBV12-4 | NA
TGTGCCAGCAGTGAGGTGGGAGAATACAATGAGCAGTTCTTC | CASSEVGEYNEQFF | NA | TRBJ2-1 | TRBV6-4 | NA
TGTGCCAGCAGTTTATCAGCGGGAGGGCCCCCTCGCGAGCAGTACTTC | CASSLSAGGPPREQYF | NA | TRBJ2-7 | TRBV27 | TRBD2
TGCGCCAGCAGCCAACGTAGCGGGGGCTCCTACGAGCAGTACTTC | CASSQRSGGSYEQYF | NA | TRBJ2-7 | TRBV4-3 | TRBD2
TGCGCCAGCAGCCCCCTACAGGGGTCAGGCACTGAAGCTTTCTTT | CASSPLQGSGTEAFF | once | TRBJ1-1 | TRBV5-1 | TRBD1